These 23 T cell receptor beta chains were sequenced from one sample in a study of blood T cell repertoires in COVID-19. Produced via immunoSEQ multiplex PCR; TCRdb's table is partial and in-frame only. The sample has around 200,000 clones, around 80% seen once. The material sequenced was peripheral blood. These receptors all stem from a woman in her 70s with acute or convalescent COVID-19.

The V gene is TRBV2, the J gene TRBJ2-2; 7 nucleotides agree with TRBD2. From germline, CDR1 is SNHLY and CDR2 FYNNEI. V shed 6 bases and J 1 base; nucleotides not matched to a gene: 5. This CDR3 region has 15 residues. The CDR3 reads CASRGRGRNTGELFF. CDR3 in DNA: TGTGCCAGCAGAGGACGCGGGAGGAACACCGGGGAGCTGTTTTTT.

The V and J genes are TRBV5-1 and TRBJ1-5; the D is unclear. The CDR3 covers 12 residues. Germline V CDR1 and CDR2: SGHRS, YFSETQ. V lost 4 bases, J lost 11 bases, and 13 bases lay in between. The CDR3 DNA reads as TGCGCCAGCAGCGGCGAAACGGGAGCCCAGCATTTT. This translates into CASSGETGAQHF.

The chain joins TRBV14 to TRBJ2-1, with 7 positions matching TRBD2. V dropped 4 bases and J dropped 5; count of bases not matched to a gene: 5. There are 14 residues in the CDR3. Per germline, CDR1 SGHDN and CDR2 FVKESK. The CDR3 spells CASSPLLADNEQFF. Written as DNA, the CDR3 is TGTGCCAGCAGCCCGCTTCTAGCGGACAATGAGCAGTTCTTC.

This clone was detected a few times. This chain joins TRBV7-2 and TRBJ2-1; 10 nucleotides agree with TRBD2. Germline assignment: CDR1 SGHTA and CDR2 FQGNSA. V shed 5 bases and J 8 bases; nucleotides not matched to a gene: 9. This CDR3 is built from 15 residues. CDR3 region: CASSKSGGAVDEQFF. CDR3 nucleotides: TGTGCCAGCAGCAAAAGCGGGGGGGCGGTAGATGAGCAGTTCTTC.

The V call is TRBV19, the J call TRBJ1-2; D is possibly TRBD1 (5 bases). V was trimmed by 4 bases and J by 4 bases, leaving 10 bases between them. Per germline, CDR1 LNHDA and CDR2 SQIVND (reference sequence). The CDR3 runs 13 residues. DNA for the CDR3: TGTGCCAGTAGTAGGGGAGGGGCCTATGGCTACACCTTC. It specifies CASSRGGAYGYTF. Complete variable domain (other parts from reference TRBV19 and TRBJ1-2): DGGITQSPKYLFRKEGQNVTLSCEQNLNHDAMYWYRQDPGQGLRLIYYSQIVNDFQKGDIAEGYSVSREKKESFPLTVTSAQKNPTAFYLCASSRGGAYGYTFGSGTRLTVV.

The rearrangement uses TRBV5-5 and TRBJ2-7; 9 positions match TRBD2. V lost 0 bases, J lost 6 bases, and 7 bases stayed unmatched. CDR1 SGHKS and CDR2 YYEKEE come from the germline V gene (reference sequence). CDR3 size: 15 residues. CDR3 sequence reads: CASSLGDGREGEQYF. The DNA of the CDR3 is TGTGCCAGCAGCTTGGGTGACGGGCGGGAGGGCGAGCAGTACTTC.

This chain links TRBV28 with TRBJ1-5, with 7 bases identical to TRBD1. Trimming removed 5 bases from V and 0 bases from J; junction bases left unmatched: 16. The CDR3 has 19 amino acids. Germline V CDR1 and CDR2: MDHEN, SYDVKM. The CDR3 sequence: CASSPIGGDSFYSNQPQHF. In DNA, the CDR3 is TGTGCCAGCAGTCCCATCGGGGGGGACAGTTTTTATAGCAATCAGCCCCAGCATTTT.

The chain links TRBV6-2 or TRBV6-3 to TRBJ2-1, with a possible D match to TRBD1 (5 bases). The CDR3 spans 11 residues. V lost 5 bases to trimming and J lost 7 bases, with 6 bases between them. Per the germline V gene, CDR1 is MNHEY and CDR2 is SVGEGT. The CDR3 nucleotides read TGTGCCAGCAGTCAGGGAAATGAGCAGTTCTTC. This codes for CASSQGNEQFF.

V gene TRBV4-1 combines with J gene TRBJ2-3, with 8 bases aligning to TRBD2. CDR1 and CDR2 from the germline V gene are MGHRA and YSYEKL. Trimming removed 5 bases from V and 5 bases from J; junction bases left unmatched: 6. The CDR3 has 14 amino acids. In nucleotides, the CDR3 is TGCGCCAGCAGCGGGGCGGGAGGTGAAGATACGCAGTATTTT. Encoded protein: CASSGAGGEDTQYF.

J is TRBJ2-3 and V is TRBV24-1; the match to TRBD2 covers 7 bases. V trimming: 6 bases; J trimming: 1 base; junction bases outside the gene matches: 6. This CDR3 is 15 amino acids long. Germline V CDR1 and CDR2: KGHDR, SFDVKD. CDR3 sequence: CATSRRERGTDTQYF. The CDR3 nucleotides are TGTGCCACCAGTAGGCGGGAGAGGGGCACAGATACGCAGTATTTT.

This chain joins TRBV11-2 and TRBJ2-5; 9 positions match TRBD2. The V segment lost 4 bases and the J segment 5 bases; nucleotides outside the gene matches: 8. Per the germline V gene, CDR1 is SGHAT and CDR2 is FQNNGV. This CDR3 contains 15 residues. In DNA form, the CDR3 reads TGTGCCAGCAGCTCCCCTAGCGGGAATGGGGAGACCCAGTACTTC. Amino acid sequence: CASSSPSGNGETQYF. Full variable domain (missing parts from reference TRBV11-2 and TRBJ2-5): EAGVAQSPRYKIIEKRQSVAFWCNPISGHATLYWYQQILGQGPKLLIQFQNNGVVDDSQLPKDRFSAERLKGVDSTLKIQPAKLEDSAVYLCASSSPSGNGETQYFGPGTRLLVL.

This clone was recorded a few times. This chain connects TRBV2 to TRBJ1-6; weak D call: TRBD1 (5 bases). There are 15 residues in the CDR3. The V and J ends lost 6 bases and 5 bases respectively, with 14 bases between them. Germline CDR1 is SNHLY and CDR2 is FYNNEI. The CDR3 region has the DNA TGTGCCAGCAGCGACCAGGGTAGAGATAATTCACCCCTCCACTTT. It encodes CASSDQGRDNSPLHF.

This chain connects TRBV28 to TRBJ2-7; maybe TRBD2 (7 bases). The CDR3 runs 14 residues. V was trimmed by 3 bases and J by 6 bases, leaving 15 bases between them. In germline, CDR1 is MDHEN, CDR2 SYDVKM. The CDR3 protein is CASSFARRGGEQYF. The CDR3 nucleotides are TGTGCCAGCAGTTTTGCCAGGAGGGGGGGCGAGCAGTACTTC.

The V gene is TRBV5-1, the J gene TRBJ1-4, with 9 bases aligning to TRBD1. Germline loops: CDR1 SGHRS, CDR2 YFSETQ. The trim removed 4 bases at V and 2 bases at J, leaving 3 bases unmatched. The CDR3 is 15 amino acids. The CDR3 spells CASSPTGGTNEKLFF. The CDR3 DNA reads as TGCGCCAGCAGCCCGACAGGGGGGACTAATGAAAAACTGTTTTTT.

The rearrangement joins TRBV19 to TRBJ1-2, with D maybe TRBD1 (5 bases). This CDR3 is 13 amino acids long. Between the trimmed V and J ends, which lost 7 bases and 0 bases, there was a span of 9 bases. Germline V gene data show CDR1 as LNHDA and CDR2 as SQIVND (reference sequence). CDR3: CASNPGANYGYTF. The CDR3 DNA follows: TGTGCCAGTAACCCGGGGGCTAACTATGGCTACACCTTC.

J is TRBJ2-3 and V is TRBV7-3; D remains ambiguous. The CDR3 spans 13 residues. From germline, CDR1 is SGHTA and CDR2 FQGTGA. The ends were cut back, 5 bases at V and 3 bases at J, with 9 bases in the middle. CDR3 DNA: TGTGCCAGCAGCCAGATGAAAACAGATACGCAGTATTTT. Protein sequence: CASSQMKTDTQYF.

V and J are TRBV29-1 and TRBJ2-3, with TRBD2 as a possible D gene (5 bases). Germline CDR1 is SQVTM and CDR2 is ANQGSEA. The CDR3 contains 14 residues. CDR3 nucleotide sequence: TGCGCCGTCGAAGCGCCAACCGAGGGAGATACGCAGTATTTT. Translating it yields CAVEAPTEGDTQYF.

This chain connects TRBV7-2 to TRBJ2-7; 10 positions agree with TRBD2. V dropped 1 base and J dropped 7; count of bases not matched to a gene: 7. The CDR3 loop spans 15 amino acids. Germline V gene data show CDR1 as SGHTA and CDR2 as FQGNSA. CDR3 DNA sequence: TGTGCCAGCAGCTTAGTAGAAGCGGGAGGGGGGGAGCAGTACTTC. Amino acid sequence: CASSLVEAGGGEQYF.

The CDR3 loop is CASSYSRGSNEQFF. The CDR3 DNA reads TGTGCCAGCAGTTACTCGCGGGGGAGCAATGAGCAGTTCTTC. V is TRBV6-6 and J is TRBJ2-1, with 7 bases matching TRBD2. Germline trimming cut 0 bases from V and 6 bases from J; bases unmatched to any gene: 2. CDR1 and CDR2 from the germline V gene are MNHNY and SVGAGI (reference sequence). CDR3 length: 14 residues.

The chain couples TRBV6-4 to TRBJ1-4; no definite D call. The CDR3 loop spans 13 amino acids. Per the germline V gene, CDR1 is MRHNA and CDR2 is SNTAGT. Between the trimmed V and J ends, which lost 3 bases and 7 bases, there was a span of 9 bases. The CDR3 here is CASSDETGEKLFF. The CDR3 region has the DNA TGTGCCAGCAGTGATGAAACTGGTGAAAAACTGTTTTTT.

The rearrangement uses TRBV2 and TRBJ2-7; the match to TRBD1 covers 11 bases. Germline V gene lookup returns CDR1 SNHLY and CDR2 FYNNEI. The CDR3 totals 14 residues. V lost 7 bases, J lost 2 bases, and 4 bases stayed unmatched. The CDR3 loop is CASNPGQGAYEQYF. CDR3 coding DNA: TGTGCCAGCAACCCGGGACAGGGGGCCTACGAGCAGTACTTC.

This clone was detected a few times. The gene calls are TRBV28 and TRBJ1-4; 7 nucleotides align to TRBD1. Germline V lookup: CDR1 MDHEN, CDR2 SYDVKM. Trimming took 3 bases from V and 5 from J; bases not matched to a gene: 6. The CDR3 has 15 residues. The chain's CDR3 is CASSFPPGQNEKLFF. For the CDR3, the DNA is TGTGCCAGCAGTTTTCCCCCGGGACAGAATGAAAAACTGTTTTTT.

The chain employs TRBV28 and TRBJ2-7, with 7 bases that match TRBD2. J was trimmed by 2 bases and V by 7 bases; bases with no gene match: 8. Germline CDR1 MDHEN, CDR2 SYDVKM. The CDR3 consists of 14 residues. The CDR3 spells CASTSGPWAYEQYF. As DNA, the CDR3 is TGTGCCAGCACTAGCGGCCCGTGGGCCTACGAGCAGTACTTC.